This entry is about one T cell receptor (beta chain). Its antigen has not been determined. Within one base of it there is no much larger clone, and no base qualities were kept. Libraries came from 5' RACE. The sequencer listed for this sample is Illumina HiSeq 2000. Template switching introduced a universal primer binding site; the final cDNA contained a unique molecular identifier, enabling accurate counting of TCR cDNA molecules. Specific primers in the conserved constant-segment region were used to synthesize first-strand cDNA for the TCR alpha and beta chains. To control for contamination, every cDNA library carried two barcodes: a SMART-Mk sample barcode plus Illumina barcodes. TruSeq adapter sequences and Illumina sample barcodes were added in two successive PCR steps. Sequencing of the TCR alpha and beta cDNA libraries was done on the Illumina HiSeq platform using custom primers. Processing in the source paper ran as follows. MiGEC processed the raw reads to extract unique molecular identifiers, while MiXCR was used to determine the CDR3 positions. Recombination models were inferred per individual with the repgenHMM and IGoR tools using an EM algorithm. The analysis of shared clonotypes was done with the tcR package in R, with sharing normalized by the product of cloneset sizes. To study raw recombination without the effects of thymic and clonal selection, out-of-frame nonproductive sequences were analyzed. TCRdb reworked the public reads: Q25 trimming with fastp, MiXCR clone assembly, productive beta chains retained. Records with the same CDR3 protein are collapsed into one entry carrying the most frequent genes and DNA. The V and J calls were not made by the authors but by TCRdb's processing. For this sample the table gives about 720,000 distinct CDR3 sequences, of which 8.6% were detected only once. The ten largest clones add up to 0.98% of the sample.

The sample belongs to a study of identical twins (TCRdb year 2016). Regarding the study in general: To test whether fetal clonotypes persist, the study used deep sequencing on TCR alpha and beta repertoires from monozygotic twins, unrelated adults of various ages, and cord blood. Replicate twin experiments were performed at different times using different library preparation protocols to rule out contamination.

The CDR3 runs 17 residues from the cysteine to the phenylalanine. Just CDR3 DNA is preserved here, 51 bases in frame from base 1. As encoded in the germline V gene (reference sequence), CDR1 is LNHNV while CDR2 is YYDKDF. V is trimmed back by 5 bases and J by 1 base, and the junction contains 11 bases that no gene match accounts for. Every donor was a healthy Caucasian. Three pairs of female monozygotic twins, all aged roughly 18 to 30 years, made up the twin cohort. The RNA used for TCR libraries was isolated from peripheral blood mononuclear cells. General conclusions and limits of the study: In monozygotic twins, recombination models systematically underestimated out-of-frame TCR alpha sharing, but the models matched the sharing seen between unrelated individuals. Conclusions relied on cross-sectional statistical analysis, since the same donors could not be followed over many years. Invariant T cells such as MAIT and iNKT could partly confound zero-insertion analyses, though diverse VJ usage argued against this for most clonotypes. A weaker excess of twin sharing was found in beta out-of-frame sequences because the signal-to-noise ratio was lowered by fewer shared sequences. Abundant cord blood beta clonotypes had fewer insertions, young adult naive repertoires showed a similar but weaker trend, and memory repertoires showed no such trend. Compared with coincidental sharing between unrelated individuals, out-of-frame TCR alpha sequences shared between twins showed an excess of sequences with low generation probability.

The data also belong to a second study, concerning yellow fever vaccine responses in identical twins. As that second study puts it: The T cell response to vaccination in identical twins was reported by the authors to appear partly convergent and partly personalized. The study precisely tracked vaccine-responding T cell clones in identical twins.

The chain is assembled from TRBV15 and TRBJ2-1, with TRBD1 identical over 7 junction bases. Input material: PBMCs. The TCR was taken from a woman younger than 30 in good health. The CDR3 region: CATSRLTATGSYNEQFF. The sequenced DNA is TGTGCCACCAGCCGCCTCACCGCGACAGGGTCCTACAATGAGCAGTTCTTC.